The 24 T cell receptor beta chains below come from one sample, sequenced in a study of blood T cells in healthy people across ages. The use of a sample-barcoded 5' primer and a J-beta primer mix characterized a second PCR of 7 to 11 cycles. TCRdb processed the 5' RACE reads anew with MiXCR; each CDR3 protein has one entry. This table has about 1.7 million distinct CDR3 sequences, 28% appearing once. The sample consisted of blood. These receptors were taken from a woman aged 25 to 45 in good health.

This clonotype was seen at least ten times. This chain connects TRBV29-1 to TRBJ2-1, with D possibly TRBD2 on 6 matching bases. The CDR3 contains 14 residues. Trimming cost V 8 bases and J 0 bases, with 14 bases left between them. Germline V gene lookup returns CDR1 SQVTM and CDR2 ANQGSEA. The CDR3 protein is CSTLSGSSYNEQFF. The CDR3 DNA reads TGCAGCACGCTTAGCGGATCCTCCTACAATGAGCAGTTCTTC.

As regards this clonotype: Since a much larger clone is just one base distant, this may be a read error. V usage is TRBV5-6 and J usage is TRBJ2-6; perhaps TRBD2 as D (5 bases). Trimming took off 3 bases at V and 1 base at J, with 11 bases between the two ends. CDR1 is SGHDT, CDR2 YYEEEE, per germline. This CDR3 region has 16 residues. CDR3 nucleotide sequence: TGTGCCAGCAGCTCAGCCTCGGGATCTGGGGCCAACGTCCTGACTTTC. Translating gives CASSSASGSGANVLTF.

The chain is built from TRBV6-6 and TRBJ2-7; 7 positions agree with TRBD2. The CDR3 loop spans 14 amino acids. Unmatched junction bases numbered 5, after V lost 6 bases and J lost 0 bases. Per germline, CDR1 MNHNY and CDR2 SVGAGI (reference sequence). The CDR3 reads CASRVGGSSYEQYF. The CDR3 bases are TGTGCCAGCAGAGTCGGGGGGTCCTCCTACGAGCAGTACTTC.

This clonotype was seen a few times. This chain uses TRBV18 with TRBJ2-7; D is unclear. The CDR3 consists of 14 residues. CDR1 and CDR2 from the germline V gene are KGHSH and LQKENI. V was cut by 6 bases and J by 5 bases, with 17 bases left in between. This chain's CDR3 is CASSRSDGYHEQYF. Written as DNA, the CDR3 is TGTGCCAGCTCCCGGAGTGACGGCTATCACGAGCAGTACTTC.

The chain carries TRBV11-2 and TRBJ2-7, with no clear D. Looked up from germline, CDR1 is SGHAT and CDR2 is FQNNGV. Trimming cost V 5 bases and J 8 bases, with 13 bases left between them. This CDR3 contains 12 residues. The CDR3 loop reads CASSDRRLKQYF. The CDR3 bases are TGTGCCAGCAGCGACCGTCGTCTAAAGCAGTACTTC.

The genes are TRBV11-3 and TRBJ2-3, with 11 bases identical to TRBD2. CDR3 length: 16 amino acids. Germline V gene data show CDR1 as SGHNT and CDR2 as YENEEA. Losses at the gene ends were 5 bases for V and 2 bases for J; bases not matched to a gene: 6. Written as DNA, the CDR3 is TGTGCCAGCAGCACGATTAGCGGGAGGGACACAGATACGCAGTATTTT. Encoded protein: CASSTISGRDTDTQYF.

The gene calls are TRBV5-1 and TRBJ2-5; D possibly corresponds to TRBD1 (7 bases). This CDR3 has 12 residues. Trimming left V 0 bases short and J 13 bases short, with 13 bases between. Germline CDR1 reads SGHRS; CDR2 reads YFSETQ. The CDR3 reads CASSLVTEGAYF. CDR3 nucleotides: TGCGCCAGCAGCTTGGTTACGGAGGGGGCGTACTTC.

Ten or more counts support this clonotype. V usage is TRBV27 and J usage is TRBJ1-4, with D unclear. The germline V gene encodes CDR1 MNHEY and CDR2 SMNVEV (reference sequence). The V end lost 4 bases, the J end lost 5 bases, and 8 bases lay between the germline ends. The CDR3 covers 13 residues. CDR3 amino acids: CASSYRENEKLFF. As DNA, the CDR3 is TGTGCCAGCAGTTATCGGGAGAATGAAAAACTGTTTTTT.

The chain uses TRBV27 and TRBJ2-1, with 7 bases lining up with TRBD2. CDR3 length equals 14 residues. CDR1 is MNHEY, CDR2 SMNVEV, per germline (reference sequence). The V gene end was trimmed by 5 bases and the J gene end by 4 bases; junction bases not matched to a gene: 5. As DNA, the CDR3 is TGTGCCAGCAGTCCTCTGGGGGGGTACAATGAGCAGTTCTTC. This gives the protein CASSPLGGYNEQFF.

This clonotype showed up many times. CDR3 residues: CASSSSGQGLVYEQYF. The CDR3 nucleotides read TGCGCCAGCAGCTCTTCCGGACAGGGTCTAGTCTACGAGCAGTACTTC. The chain links TRBV5-1 to TRBJ2-7; 8 bases fit TRBD1. This CDR3 is built from 16 residues. Germline V gene sequence: CDR1 SGHRS, CDR2 YFSETQ. J gave up 3 bases and V 3 bases, and 11 bases lay outside the gene matches. Full variable domain (outside the CDR3, taken from reference TRBV5-1 and TRBJ2-7): KAGVTQTPRYLIKTRGQQVTLSCSPISGHRSVSWYQQTPGQGLQFLFEYFSETQRNKGNFPGRFSGRQFSNSRSEMNVSTLELGDSALYLCASSSSGQGLVYEQYFGPGTRLTVT.

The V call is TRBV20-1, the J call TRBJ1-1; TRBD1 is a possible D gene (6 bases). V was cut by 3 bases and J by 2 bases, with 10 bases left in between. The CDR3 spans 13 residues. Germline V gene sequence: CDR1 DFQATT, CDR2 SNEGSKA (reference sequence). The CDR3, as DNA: TGCAGTGCTAGTAAGGGGGGTAACACTGAAGCTTTCTTT. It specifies CSASKGGNTEAFF.

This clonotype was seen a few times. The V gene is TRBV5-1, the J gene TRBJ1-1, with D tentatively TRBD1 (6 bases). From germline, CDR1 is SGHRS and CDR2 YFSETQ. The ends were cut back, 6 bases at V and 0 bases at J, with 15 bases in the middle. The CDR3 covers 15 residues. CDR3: CASTAGVPMNTEAFF. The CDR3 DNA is TGCGCCAGCACCGCAGGGGTCCCTATGAACACTGAAGCTTTCTTT.

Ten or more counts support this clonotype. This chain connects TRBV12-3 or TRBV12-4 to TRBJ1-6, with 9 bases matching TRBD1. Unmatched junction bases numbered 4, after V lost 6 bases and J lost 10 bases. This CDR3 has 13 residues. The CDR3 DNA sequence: TGTGCCAGCAGCCGGACAGGGGACTCACCCCTCCACTTT. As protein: CASSRTGDSPLHF.

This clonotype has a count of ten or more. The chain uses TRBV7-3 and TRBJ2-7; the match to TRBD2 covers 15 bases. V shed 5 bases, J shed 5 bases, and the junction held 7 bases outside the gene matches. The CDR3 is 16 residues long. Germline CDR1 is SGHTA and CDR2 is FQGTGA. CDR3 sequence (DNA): TGTGCCAGCAGCCCAACCGGGACTAGCGGGGGGAACGAGCAGTACTTC. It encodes CASSPTGTSGGNEQYF.

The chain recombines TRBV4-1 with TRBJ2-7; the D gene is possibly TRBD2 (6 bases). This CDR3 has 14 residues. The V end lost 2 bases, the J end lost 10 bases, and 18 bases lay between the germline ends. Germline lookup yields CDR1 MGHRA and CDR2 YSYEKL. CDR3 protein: CASSQTGTPKGQYF. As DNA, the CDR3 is TGCGCCAGCAGCCAAACCGGGACTCCCAAGGGACAGTACTTC.

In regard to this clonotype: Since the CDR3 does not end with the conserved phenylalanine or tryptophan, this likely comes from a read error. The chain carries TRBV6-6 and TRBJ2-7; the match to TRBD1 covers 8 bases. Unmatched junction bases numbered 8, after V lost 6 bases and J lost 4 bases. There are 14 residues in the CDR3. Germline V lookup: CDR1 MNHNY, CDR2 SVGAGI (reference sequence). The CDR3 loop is CASSRDRGRYEQYC. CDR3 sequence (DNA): TGTGCCAGCAGCCGTGACAGGGGAAGGTACGAGCAGTACTGC.

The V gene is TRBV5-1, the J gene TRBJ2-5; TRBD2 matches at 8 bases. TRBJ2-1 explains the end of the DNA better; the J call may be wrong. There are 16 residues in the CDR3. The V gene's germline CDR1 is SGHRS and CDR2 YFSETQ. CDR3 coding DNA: TGCGCCAGTAGCCTCCTCCGGGGGGGAACGGCGGAGACCCAGTTCTTC. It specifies CASSLLRGGTAETQFF.

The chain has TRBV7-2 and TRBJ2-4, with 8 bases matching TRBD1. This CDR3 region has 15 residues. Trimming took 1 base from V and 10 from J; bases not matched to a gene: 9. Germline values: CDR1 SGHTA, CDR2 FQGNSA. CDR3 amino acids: CASSLVRRTGLIQYF. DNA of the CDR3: TGTGCCAGCAGCTTAGTGCGACGGACAGGGTTGATTCAGTACTTC. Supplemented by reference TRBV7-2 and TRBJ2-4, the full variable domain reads GAGVSQSPSNKVTEKGKDVELRCDPISGHTALYWYRQSLGQGLEFLIYFQGNSAPDKSGLPSDRFSAERTGGSVSTLTIQRTQQEDSAVYLCASSLVRRTGLIQYFGAGTRLSVL.

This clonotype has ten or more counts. The chain's CDR3 is CSAYLGRGDSIQYF. CDR3 coding DNA: TGCAGTGCCTACCTCGGGAGGGGAGATAGCATTCAGTACTTC. The rearrangement links TRBV20-1 to TRBJ2-4; 8 bases are a match to TRBD2. V shed 6 bases and J 9 bases; nucleotides not matched to a gene: 13. The length of the CDR3 is 14 residues. Germline CDR1 is DFQATT and CDR2 is SNEGSKA (reference sequence).

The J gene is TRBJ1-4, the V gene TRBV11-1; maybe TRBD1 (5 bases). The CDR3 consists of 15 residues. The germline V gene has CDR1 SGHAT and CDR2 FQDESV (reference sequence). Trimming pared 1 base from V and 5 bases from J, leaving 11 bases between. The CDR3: CASSLDGAANEKLFF. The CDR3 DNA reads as TGTGCCAGCAGCTTAGACGGGGCAGCGAATGAAAAACTGTTTTTT.

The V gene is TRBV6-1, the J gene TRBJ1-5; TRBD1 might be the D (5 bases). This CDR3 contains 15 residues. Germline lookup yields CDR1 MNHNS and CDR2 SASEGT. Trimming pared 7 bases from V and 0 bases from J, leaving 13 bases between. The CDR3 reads CASTGTEYSNQPQHF. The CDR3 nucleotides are TGTGCCAGCACCGGGACGGAATATAGCAATCAGCCCCAGCATTTT.

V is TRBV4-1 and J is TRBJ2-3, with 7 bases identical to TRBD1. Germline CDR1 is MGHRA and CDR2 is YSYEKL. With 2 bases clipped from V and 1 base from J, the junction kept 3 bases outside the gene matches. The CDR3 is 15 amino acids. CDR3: CASSQFTGGTDTQYF. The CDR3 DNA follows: TGCGCCAGCAGCCAATTTACAGGGGGCACAGATACGCAGTATTTT.

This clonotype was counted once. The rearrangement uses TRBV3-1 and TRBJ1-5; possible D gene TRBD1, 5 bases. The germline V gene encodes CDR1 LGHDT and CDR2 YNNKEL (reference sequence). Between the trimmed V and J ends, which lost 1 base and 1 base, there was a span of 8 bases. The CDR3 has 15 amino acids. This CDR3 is CASSQAYRSNQPQHF. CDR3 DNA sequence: TGTGCCAGCAGCCAAGCCTACAGGAGCAATCAGCCCCAGCATTTT.

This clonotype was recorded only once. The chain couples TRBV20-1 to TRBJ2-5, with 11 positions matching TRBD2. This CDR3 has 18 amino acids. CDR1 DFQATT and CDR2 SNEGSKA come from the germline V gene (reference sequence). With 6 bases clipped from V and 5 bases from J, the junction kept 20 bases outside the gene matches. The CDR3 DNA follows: TGCAGTGCCCCAGTGGGGATGATAGCGGGAGGGCGGTGTGAGACCCAGTACTTC. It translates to CSAPVGMIAGGRCETQYF.